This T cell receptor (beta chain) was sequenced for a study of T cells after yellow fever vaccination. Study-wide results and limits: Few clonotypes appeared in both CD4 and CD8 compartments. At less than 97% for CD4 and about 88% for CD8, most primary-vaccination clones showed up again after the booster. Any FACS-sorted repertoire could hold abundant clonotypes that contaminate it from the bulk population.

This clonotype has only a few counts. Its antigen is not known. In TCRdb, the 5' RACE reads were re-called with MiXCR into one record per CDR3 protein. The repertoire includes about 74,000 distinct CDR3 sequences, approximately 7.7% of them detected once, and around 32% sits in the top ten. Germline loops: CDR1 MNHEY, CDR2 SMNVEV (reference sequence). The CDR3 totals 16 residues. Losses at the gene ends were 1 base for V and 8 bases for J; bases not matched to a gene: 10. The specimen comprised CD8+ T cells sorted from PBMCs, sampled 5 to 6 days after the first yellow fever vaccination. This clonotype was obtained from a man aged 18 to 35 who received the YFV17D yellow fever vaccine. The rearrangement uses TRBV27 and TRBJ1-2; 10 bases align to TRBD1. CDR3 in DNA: TGTGCCAGCAGTTTATTCTCAGGGACAGGGGAGGGCGGCTACACCTTC. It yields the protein CASSLFSGTGEGGYTF.